Below, 15 T cell receptor beta chains from the same sample are listed, as sequenced in a study of technical replicates of blood from a few donors. Profiling relied on immunoSEQ multiplex PCR, and the TCRdb table lists in-frame clones only, not all of them. The data contain around 83,000 clones, 94% of them singletons. Sequencing used T cells isolated from PBMCs. The receptor set was obtained from a human donor in good health.

This clone was detected only once. The chain couples TRBV2 to TRBJ2-1; D is perhaps TRBD1 (6 bases). With 7 bases removed from V and 0 bases from J, the gap between germline ends came to 10 bases. CDR3 length: 14 residues. Per germline, CDR1 SNHLY and CDR2 FYNNEI. CDR3 nucleotide sequence: TGTGCCAGCATTGGGGGCTCCTCCTACAATGAGCAGTTCTTC. Translation: CASIGGSSYNEQFF.

The chain has TRBV6-1 and TRBJ2-2; 8 positions agree with TRBD1. J gave up 1 base and V 5 bases, and 3 bases lay outside the gene matches. CDR3 length: 15 residues. Germline CDR1 and CDR2: MNHNS and SASEGT. The CDR3 bases are TGTGCCAGCAGTCGGACAGGGTGGAACACCGGGGAGCTGTTTTTT. Translating it yields CASSRTGWNTGELFF.

The chain is built from TRBV2 and TRBJ2-1; TRBD2 aligns across 9 bases. The germline CDR1 and CDR2 sequences are SNHLY and FYNNEI. V was clipped by 6 bases and J by 3 bases; unmatched bases: 3. This CDR3 region has 14 residues. In DNA, the CDR3 is TGTGCCAGCAGGGGACTAGCCGACTACAATGAGCAGTTCTTC. The encoded protein is CASRGLADYNEQFF.

The rearrangement uses TRBV30 and TRBJ1-5, with D unresolved. The CDR3 is 15 amino acids. Germline CDR1 and CDR2: GTSNPN and SVGIG (reference sequence). V dropped 1 base and J dropped 0 bases, with 10 bases sitting between them. The CDR3 sequence: CAWSAEEYSNQPQHF. CDR3 nucleotides: TGTGCCTGGAGTGCTGAGGAGTATAGCAATCAGCCCCAGCATTTT.

The chain links TRBV12-5 to TRBJ2-7; D might be TRBD2 (6 bases). The V and J ends lost 2 bases and 4 bases respectively, with 15 bases between them. This CDR3 has 15 amino acids. Per germline, CDR1 LGHNT and CDR2 FRNRAP. CDR3 sequence reads: CASGLWPAGAYEQYF. CDR3 nucleotides: TGTGCTAGTGGTTTGTGGCCAGCGGGCGCTTACGAGCAGTACTTC.

This sequence joins TRBV5-1 and TRBJ2-1; 8 nucleotides align to TRBD2. Germline lookup yields CDR1 SGHRS and CDR2 YFSETQ. V trimming: 6 bases; J trimming: 3 bases; junction bases outside the gene matches: 8. CDR3 length: 15 residues. CDR3 bases: TGCGCCAGCAAGCCAGGACTAGCAGACTACAATGAGCAGTTCTTC. Translating it yields CASKPGLADYNEQFF.

The gene calls are TRBV10-3 and TRBJ2-3; 8 bases line up with TRBD1. The CDR3 has 16 amino acids. CDR1 is ENHRY and CDR2 is SYGVKD in the germline V gene. The trim removed 4 bases at V and 3 bases at J, leaving 9 bases unmatched. The CDR3 nucleotides read TGTGCCATCAGTGGGAGGGAACAGGGGGAAACAGATACGCAGTATTTT. It codes for CAISGREQGETDTQYF.

The chain combines TRBV15 with TRBJ2-7, with D perhaps matching TRBD2 (6 bases). V was pared by 5 bases and J by 0 bases, with 14 bases between. Germline V gives CDR1 LNHNV, CDR2 YYDKDF (reference sequence). The CDR3 is made up of 15 amino acids. In nucleotides, the CDR3 is TGTGCCACCAGCGACTATAGCGGTAGCTCCTACGAGCAGTACTTC. This translates into CATSDYSGSSYEQYF.

V gene TRBV7-2 combines with J gene TRBJ2-2; D might be TRBD2 (6 bases). V gave up 3 bases and J gave up 5 bases, with 19 bases separating them. The CDR3 extends over 17 amino acids. Germline CDR1 reads SGHTA; CDR2 reads FQGNSA. This chain's CDR3 is CASSLGSEGTGTGELFF. CDR3 bases: TGTGCCAGCAGCTTGGGCTCGGAGGGAACGGGTACCGGGGAGCTGTTTTTT.

V and J are TRBV28 and TRBJ1-3; D is uncertain. The length of the CDR3 is 12 residues. The V and J ends lost 3 bases and 4 bases respectively, with 4 bases between them. The V gene's germline CDR1 is MDHEN and CDR2 SYDVKM. CDR3 residues: CASSLRGNTIYF. CDR3 nucleotide sequence: TGTGCCAGCAGTTTGAGGGGAAACACCATATATTTT.

The V call is TRBV7-9, the J call TRBJ2-1, with TRBD1 matching over 8 bases. The CDR3 loop spans 13 amino acids. CDR1 is SEHNR, CDR2 FQNEAQ, per germline (reference sequence). Trimming removed 5 bases from V and 7 bases from J; junction bases left unmatched: 4. CDR3 in amino acids: CASSRDRLNEQFF. The CDR3 nucleotides are TGTGCCAGCAGCCGGGACAGGCTAAATGAGCAGTTCTTC.

The chain has TRBV21-1 and TRBJ1-5; TRBD1, the table's D call, lacks a check against the DNA. TRBV21-1 has pseudogene status. CDR3 length: 15 residues. In DNA, the CDR3 is TGTGCCAGCAGTAGCCGGGACAGGAGAAATCGGCCCCAGCATTTT. Protein: CASSSRDRRNRPQHF.

V and J are TRBV7-9 and TRBJ1-1, with D perhaps matching TRBD1 (6 bases). Germline V gives CDR1 SEHNR, CDR2 FQNEAQ (reference sequence). Between the trimmed V and J ends, which lost 6 bases and 0 bases, there was a span of 14 bases. CDR3 length: 15 residues. The CDR3, as DNA: TGTGCCAGCAGTCAGGGGTACCCTATGAACACTGAAGCTTTCTTT. Its translation: CASSQGYPMNTEAFF.

The chain carries TRBV19 and TRBJ2-7, with TRBD2 matching 8 bases. The V segment lost 2 bases and the J segment 5 bases; nucleotides outside the gene matches: 8. The CDR3 totals 15 residues. Germline V CDR1 and CDR2: LNHDA, SQIVND (reference sequence). The CDR3 loop is CASSILLAASDEQYF. In DNA, the CDR3 is TGTGCCAGTAGTATACTACTAGCGGCTTCCGACGAGCAGTACTTC.

This clone has only a few counts. The gene calls are TRBV10-3 and TRBJ1-5; D is uncertain. V lost 6 bases and J lost 0, with 3 bases in between. CDR1 and CDR2 (germline): ENHRY, SYGVKD. The CDR3 contains 12 residues. The CDR3 here is CAISNSNQPQHF. DNA for the CDR3: TGTGCCATCAGCAATAGCAATCAGCCCCAGCATTTT.